These 21 T cell receptor beta chains originate from one sample sequenced in a study of blood T cell repertoires in COVID-19. The repertoire was sequenced with immunoSEQ multiplex PCR; TCRdb's copy has only in-frame clones and lacks some. The sample carries roughly 460,000 clones, approximately 90% recorded once. Sequenced material: peripheral blood. The receptors originated from a young man with COVID-19, enrolled during active disease.

The chain uses TRBV30 and TRBJ1-2, with a weak D call TRBD1 (5 bases). Trimming left V 2 bases short and J 6 bases short, with 13 bases between. CDR3 length equals 13 residues. Per the germline V gene, CDR1 is GTSNPN and CDR2 is SVGIG (reference sequence). CDR3 in DNA: TGTGCCTGGAGTTATTGGGGGGGTGATGGCTACACCTTC. It is translated as CAWSYWGGDGYTF. Complete variable domain (other parts from reference TRBV30 and TRBJ1-2): SQTIHQWPATLVQPVGSPLSLECTVEGTSNPNLYWYRQAAGRGLQLLFYSVGIGQISSEVPQNLSASRPQDRQFILSSKKLLLSDSGFYLCAWSYWGGDGYTFGSGTRLTVV.

This clone was found once. The chain has TRBV7-6 and TRBJ2-7; 7 nucleotides line up with TRBD2. Germline V CDR1 and CDR2: SGHVS, FNYEAQ. Unmatched junction bases numbered 6, after V lost 1 base and J lost 6 bases. The CDR3 runs to 14 residues. The CDR3 DNA sequence: TGTGCCAGCAGCTTAGGTAGCGGCGGGGGCGAGCAGTACTTC. It codes for CASSLGSGGGEQYF.

For the CDR3, the DNA is TGTGCCAGCAGTGCGGCCCCACAGTCCGGGGAGCTGTTTTTT. Translating gives CASSAAPQSGELFF. The gene calls are TRBV25-1 and TRBJ2-2; D not certain. The ends were cut back, 4 bases at V and 6 bases at J, with 12 bases in the middle. The CDR3 contains 14 residues. CDR1 and CDR2 from the germline V gene are MGHDK and SYGVNS.

CDR3 region: CATSDPGWGGGWNEQFF. For the CDR3, the DNA is TGTGCCACCAGTGACCCGGGGTGGGGGGGCGGTTGGAATGAGCAGTTCTTC. The J gene is TRBJ2-1, the V gene TRBV24-1, with D tentatively TRBD2 (7 bases). The CDR3 sequence is 17 residues long. Germline CDR1 reads KGHDR; CDR2 reads SFDVKD. The V end was cut by 4 bases, the J end by 7 bases, with 22 bases between.

The rearrangement joins TRBV7-2 to TRBJ2-2; tentatively, D is TRBD2 (7 bases). The ends were cut back, 0 bases at V and 6 bases at J, with 8 bases in the middle. The germline V gene encodes CDR1 SGHTA and CDR2 FQGNSA. This CDR3 has 14 amino acids. CDR3 in DNA: TGTGCCAGCAGCTTAGCGGGGGGGCCCGGGGAGCTGTTTTTT. It is translated as CASSLAGGPGELFF.

The rearrangement links TRBV5-6 to TRBJ2-7; 7 bases are shared with TRBD2. Looked up from germline, CDR1 is SGHDT and CDR2 is YYEEEE. The CDR3 has 17 amino acids. The J segment lost 7 bases and the V segment lost 3 bases, leaving 19 bases of the junction unmatched. The CDR3, as DNA: TGTGCCAGCAGCTCTAATTGGGACCAGGGAAACGGGAGGGAGCAGTACTTC. It codes for CASSSNWDQGNGREQYF. The full variable domain, rest sourced from reference TRBV5-6 and TRBJ2-7, is DAGVTQSPTHLIKTRGQQVTLRCSPKSGHDTVSWYQQALGQGPQFIFQYYEEEERQRGNFPDRFSGHQFPNYSSELNVNALLLGDSALYLCASSSNWDQGNGREQYFGPGTRLTVT.

The rearrangement uses TRBV5-6 and TRBJ2-7; 10 positions agree with TRBD1. Germline V gene data show CDR1 as SGHDT and CDR2 as YYEEEE. Trimming took 4 bases from V and 7 from J; bases not matched to a gene: 8. The CDR3 is 14 amino acids. Written as DNA, the CDR3 is TGTGCCAGCAGCCTTGACAGGGGGCTGGGGGAGCAGTACTTC. It encodes CASSLDRGLGEQYF. The whole variable domain, filled in from reference TRBV5-6 and TRBJ2-7, reads DAGVTQSPTHLIKTRGQQVTLRCSPKSGHDTVSWYQQALGQGPQFIFQYYEEEERQRGNFPDRFSGHQFPNYSSELNVNALLLGDSALYLCASSLDRGLGEQYFGPGTRLTVT.

Here the CDR3 reads CASSSDTGKNGNTIYF. Written as DNA, the CDR3 is TGTGCCAGCAGCTCGGACACAGGGAAGAATGGAAACACCATATATTTT. The chain has TRBV7-6 and TRBJ1-3; the D gene is possibly TRBD1 (6 bases). There are 16 residues in the CDR3. Germline assignment: CDR1 SGHVS and CDR2 FNYEAQ. V lost 4 bases, J lost 3 bases, and 16 bases lay in between. Variable domain in full (rest from reference TRBV7-6 and TRBJ1-3): GAGVSQSPRYKVTKRGQDVALRCDPISGHVSLYWYRQALGQGPEFLTYFNYEAQQDKSGLPNDRFSAERPEGSISTLTIQRTEQRDSAMYRCASSSDTGKNGNTIYFGEGSWLTVV.

This clone is a singleton in its sample. V usage is TRBV27 and J usage is TRBJ2-7, with TRBD2 as a possible D gene (5 bases). CDR1 and CDR2 (germline): MNHEY, SMNVEV (reference sequence). This CDR3 is 13 amino acids long. The V end was cut by 10 bases, the J end by 1 base, with 14 bases between. CDR3 bases: TGTGCCACCGCGGGCGACGTTTCCTACGAGCAGTACTTC. The encoded protein is CATAGDVSYEQYF.

The chain employs TRBV6-1 and TRBJ2-1, with 8 bases fitting TRBD1. With 1 base clipped from V and 8 bases from J, the junction kept 7 bases outside the gene matches. The length of the CDR3 is 15 residues. From germline, CDR1 is MNHNS and CDR2 SASEGT. The CDR3 coding sequence is TGTGCCAGCAGTGAAGAAGGTCAGGGGGCCGATGAGCAGTTCTTC. This sequence encodes CASSEEGQGADEQFF.

V gene TRBV3-1 (or the pseudogene TRBV3-2) combines with J gene TRBJ2-6, with 11 bases aligning to TRBD1. V was pared by 2 bases and J by 4 bases, with 7 bases of the junction left unmatched. Germline CDR1 is LGHDT and CDR2 is YNNKEL (reference sequence). This CDR3 spans 18 amino acids. The CDR3 coding sequence is TGTGCCAGCAGCCAAACGGACAGGGGGCGGGTGGGGGCCAACGTCCTGACTTTC. Residues: CASSQTDRGRVGANVLTF.

This sequence joins TRBV27 and TRBJ2-2; maybe TRBD2 (6 bases). Trimming shortened V by 7 bases and J by 1 base, and 10 bases separated the two germline ends. This CDR3 has 14 amino acids. Germline V gene sequence: CDR1 MNHEY, CDR2 SMNVEV (reference sequence). The CDR3 sequence is CASTGTVNTGELFF. CDR3 DNA: TGTGCCAGCACCGGGACTGTGAACACCGGGGAGCTGTTTTTT.

V gene TRBV2 combines with J gene TRBJ1-5; the D is unclear. Per the germline V gene, CDR1 is SNHLY and CDR2 is FYNNEI. V lost 4 bases to trimming and J lost 4 bases, with 8 bases between them. CDR3 size: 13 residues. The CDR3 region has the DNA TGTGCCAGCAGTGGGAGGCCAAATCAGCCCCAGCATTTT. Translated: CASSGRPNQPQHF.

The chain couples TRBV5-1 to TRBJ2-1, with 8 bases aligning to TRBD2. CDR1 is SGHRS, CDR2 YFSETQ, per germline. Trimming removed 0 bases from V and 12 bases from J; junction bases left unmatched: 5. The CDR3 has 13 amino acids. In DNA form, the CDR3 reads TGCGCCAGCAGCTTGGCCACGGGAGGGGCGCAGTTCTTC. Translating gives CASSLATGGAQFF.

This chain connects TRBV5-1 to TRBJ2-1; TRBD1 is a possible D gene (6 bases). From germline, CDR1 is SGHRS and CDR2 YFSETQ. CDR3 length: 15 residues. V was shortened by 0 bases and J by 3 bases, with 10 bases between the two germline ends. CDR3 sequence reads: CASSLGRQDYNEQFF. The CDR3, as DNA: TGCGCCAGCAGCTTGGGGAGACAGGACTACAATGAGCAGTTCTTC. The full variable domain, completed using reference TRBV5-1 and TRBJ2-1, is KAGVTQTPRYLIKTRGQQVTLSCSPISGHRSVSWYQQTPGQGLQFLFEYFSETQRNKGNFPGRFSGRQFSNSRSEMNVSTLELGDSALYLCASSLGRQDYNEQFFGPGTRLTVL.

This chain joins TRBV2 and TRBJ2-7, with TRBD2 matching 10 bases. The CDR3 contains 13 residues. V was pared by 7 bases and J by 5 bases, with 5 bases of the junction left unmatched. Germline V gene sequence: CDR1 SNHLY, CDR2 FYNNEI. CDR3 residues: CASKLAGLNEQYF. CDR3 DNA sequence: TGTGCCAGCAAACTAGCGGGACTCAACGAGCAGTACTTC. The full variable domain, in which reference TRBV2 and TRBJ2-7 provide the parts outside the CDR3, is EPEVTQTPSHQVTQMGQEVILRCVPISNHLYFYWYRQILGQKVEFLVSFYNNEISEKSEIFDDQFSVERPDGSNFTLKIRSTKLEDSAMYFCASKLAGLNEQYFGPGTRLTVT.

The rearrangement uses TRBV6-5 and TRBJ2-7, with 12 bases matching TRBD1. The CDR3 consists of 15 residues. CDR1 and CDR2 (germline): MNHEY, SVGAGI. V gave up 6 bases and J gave up 7 bases; unmatched junction bases: 10. The CDR3 here is CASSLGTGGRGEQYF. The CDR3 DNA reads as TGTGCCAGCAGCCTAGGGACAGGGGGCAGGGGTGAGCAGTACTTC.

J is TRBJ1-1 and V is TRBV7-2; possible D gene TRBD1, 5 bases. V gave up 2 bases and J gave up 1 base, with 8 bases separating them. The CDR3 has 14 amino acids. Germline assignment: CDR1 SGHTA and CDR2 FQGNSA. Here the CDR3 DNA reads TGTGCCAGCAGCTTAAGGGGATCGAACACTGAAGCTTTCTTT. Translating it yields CASSLRGSNTEAFF.

The CDR3 DNA reads as TGTGCCAGCAGCTTGGACAGGGCCCGTGGCTACACCTTC. It translates to CASSLDRARGYTF. The V and J genes are TRBV7-9 and TRBJ1-2; 8 bases map to TRBD1. CDR3 length: 13 amino acids. Germline CDR1 reads SEHNR; CDR2 reads FQNEAQ (reference sequence). V was pared by 3 bases and J by 7 bases, with 4 bases of the junction left unmatched.

This chain connects TRBV2 to TRBJ2-7; tentatively, D is TRBD1 (6 bases). The CDR3 runs to 14 residues. Trimming pared 0 bases from V and 2 bases from J, leaving 8 bases between. Germline V gene lookup returns CDR1 SNHLY and CDR2 FYNNEI. The CDR3 here is CASSEAGHPYEQYF. In DNA form, the CDR3 reads TGTGCCAGCAGTGAAGCGGGACATCCCTACGAGCAGTACTTC.

V and J are TRBV4-1 and TRBJ2-1; a possible D gene is TRBD2 (6 bases). CDR3 size: 15 residues. The germline V gene encodes CDR1 MGHRA and CDR2 YSYEKL. V lost 0 bases and J lost 7, with 13 bases in between. The CDR3 is CASSQELTSPNEQFF. Here the CDR3 DNA reads TGCGCCAGCAGCCAAGAGTTGACTAGTCCGAATGAGCAGTTCTTC.